This T cell receptor (beta chain) is from a study of blood T cell repertoires in COVID-19. As for the study in general: COVID-19 samples collected from the United States, Italy and Spain covered acute and convalescent phases. PBMCs, B-cell-depleted T cells, or T cells provided the cDNA or gDNA that made up the material.

Seattle participants joined during active infection and were tracked over time. As originally analysed: Estimation of nucleated cell counts was performed using reference gene primer amplification. The table came from immunoSEQ multiplex PCR; TCRdb's copy has only in-frame clones and leaves some out. The D gene and trimming were derived from the DNA, and the V and J assignments and clone size from that table. The data contain over 150,000 clones, roughly 80% of them singletons. Per germline, CDR1 SNHLY and CDR2 FYNNEI. V shed 4 bases and J shed 1 base, with 8 bases lying between them. The CDR3 consists of 14 residues. By share, this clone counts as large (0.1 to 1%).

The TCR sequence derives from a woman aged 55-69 years with COVID-19, enrolled during active disease. The sample taken for sequencing was peripheral blood. The chain employs TRBV2 and TRBJ1-3; tentative D call: TRBD1 (6 bases). The CDR3 DNA follows: TGTGCCAGCAGTGGGGACATTTCTGGAAACACCATATATTTT. This encodes CASSGDISGNTIYF.